This TCR beta chain was recorded in a study of preoperative IRX-2 immunotherapy in early breast cancer. Germline CDR1 reads SEHNR; CDR2 reads FQNEAQ (reference sequence). CDR3 length: 12 residues. The germline V and J ends were trimmed by 3 bases and 5 bases, with 8 bases remaining between them. Treatment defined: preoperative locoregional IRX-2 cytokine immunotherapy. Libraries were prepared by immunoSEQ multiplex PCR; TCRdb keeps only in-frame clonotypes and omits some of them. Of 20,000 to 30,000 clones in the sample, roughly 90% were seen once. This clone came up a few times. The gene calls are TRBV7-9 and TRBJ2-7, with no clear D. This sequence originates from a human donor with breast cancer. This specimen was tumor tissue, taken after IRX-2 immunotherapy. Here the CDR3 reads CASSLAWDEQYF. In DNA, the CDR3 is TGTGCCAGCAGCTTGGCATGGGACGAGCAGTACTTC.